The next 13 T cell receptor beta chains were all read from a single sample in a study of cytomegalovirus exposure and HLA in healthy donors. The study ran its PCR with 60 Vbeta and 13 Jbeta primers. The data were produced by immunoSEQ multiplex PCR, yet TCRdb's version contains in-frame clones alone and is incomplete. The sample contains around 50,000 clones, over 70% of which appear only once. Sequenced material: PBMCs. Receptor source: a man younger than 45 in good health and CMV-seropositive.

The chain combines TRBV25-1 with TRBJ2-1; a possible D gene is TRBD1 (6 bases). V was trimmed by 5 bases and J by 6 bases, leaving 11 bases between them. This CDR3 contains 13 residues. Germline V gene data show CDR1 as MGHDK and CDR2 as SYGVNS. The CDR3 sequence is CASSQWTANEQFF. In DNA form, the CDR3 reads TGTGCCAGCAGTCAATGGACAGCCAATGAGCAGTTCTTC.

This clone was observed a few times. V gene TRBV5-1 combines with J gene TRBJ2-7; D might be TRBD2 (5 bases). V was pared by 0 bases and J by 1 base, with 11 bases between. CDR1 and CDR2 (germline): SGHRS, YFSETQ. This CDR3 is built from 15 residues. The CDR3 DNA follows: TGCGCCAGCAGCTTGGAAGGTAAGCGGTCCTACGAGCAGTACTTC. This encodes CASSLEGKRSYEQYF.

The chain combines TRBV28 with TRBJ1-1, with D tentatively TRBD1 (6 bases). Trimming cost V 5 bases and J 6 bases, with 19 bases left between them. The CDR3 is 15 amino acids. Germline V gene data show CDR1 as MDHEN and CDR2 as SYDVKM. The CDR3 spells CASSEGGAAGAEAFF. DNA of the CDR3: TGTGCCAGCAGTGAGGGGGGGGCGGCGGGAGCTGAAGCTTTCTTT.

The chain carries TRBV28 and TRBJ2-7, with D perhaps TRBD1 (6 bases). The V end was cut by 3 bases, the J end by 4 bases, with 10 bases between. The CDR3 totals 13 residues. Germline lookup yields CDR1 MDHEN and CDR2 SYDVKM. The CDR3 region is CASSFDRKYEQYF. In DNA form, the CDR3 reads TGTGCCAGCAGTTTTGACAGGAAATACGAGCAGTACTTC.

The chain employs TRBV7-3 and TRBJ1-1; 9 nucleotides align to TRBD1. The trim removed 1 base at V and 4 bases at J, leaving 7 bases unmatched. Germline V gene data show CDR1 as SGHTA and CDR2 as FQGTGA. CDR3 length equals 16 residues. CDR3 region: CASSLNHGQGITEAFF. CDR3 nucleotide sequence: TGTGCCAGCAGCTTAAATCACGGACAGGGGATCACTGAAGCTTTCTTT.

The chain combines TRBV13 with TRBJ1-1; D might be TRBD1 (6 bases). CDR1 and CDR2 (germline): PRHDT, FYEKMQ (reference sequence). CDR3 length: 15 amino acids. With 1 base removed from V and 2 bases from J, the gap between germline ends came to 11 bases. The CDR3 DNA follows: TGTGCCAGCAGCTTAGACGGACAGAGAAACACTGAAGCTTTCTTT. Translated: CASSLDGQRNTEAFF.

J is TRBJ1-1 and V is TRBV18; 9 positions match TRBD1. CDR1 is KGHSH and CDR2 is LQKENI in the germline V gene. V shed 0 bases and J 4 bases; nucleotides not matched to a gene: 0. The CDR3 loop spans 14 amino acids. CDR3 protein: CASSPPDRGTEAFF. The CDR3 DNA reads TGTGCCAGCTCACCACCGGACAGGGGCACTGAAGCTTTCTTT.

This clone was found a few times. The junction departs from germline at one end; a sequencing error may be responsible. The chain combines TRBV5-1 with TRBJ2-1; D may be TRBD2 (5 bases). Germline assignment: CDR1 SGHRS and CDR2 YFSETQ. The CDR3 spans 15 residues. The CDR3 region is CASSLGAFRYNEQFF. The CDR3 region has the DNA TGCGCCAGCAGTTTGGGAGCGTTCCGATACAATGAGCAGTTCTTC.

The rearrangement uses TRBV25-1 and TRBJ2-7; 9 bases line up with TRBD1. Looked up from germline, CDR1 is MGHDK and CDR2 is SYGVNS. The CDR3 extends over 14 amino acids. The trim removed 6 bases at V and 5 bases at J, leaving 8 bases unmatched. The CDR3 is CASRTGTGFHEQYF. DNA for the CDR3: TGTGCCAGCAGAACCGGGACAGGGTTCCACGAGCAGTACTTC.

V is TRBV7-2 and J is TRBJ2-3; possibly TRBD1 for D (6 bases). V shed 7 bases and J shed 4 bases, with 21 bases lying between them. This CDR3 region has 16 residues. The germline gives CDR1 SGHTA, CDR2 FQGNSA. The CDR3 reads CASTPQGQFPSDTQYF. Here the CDR3 DNA reads TGTGCCAGCACCCCACAGGGCCAGTTCCCCTCAGATACGCAGTATTTT.

Of note for this clone: The germline gene is not matched at one end of the junction; a read error may be the cause. J is TRBJ1-4 and V is TRBV7-9; 9 nucleotides match TRBD1. CDR3 size: 14 residues. Germline V gives CDR1 SEHNR, CDR2 FQNEAQ (reference sequence). CDR3 nucleotide sequence: TGTTCCAGCAGCCCGGGGACAGGGAATGAAAAACTGTTTTTT. Translated: CSSSPGTGNEKLFF.

The chain uses TRBV6-5 and TRBJ2-5; 7 positions agree with TRBD1. Germline values: CDR1 MNHEY, CDR2 SVGAGI. V lost 6 bases to trimming and J lost 2 bases; unmatched junction nucleotides: 9. The length of the CDR3 is 15 residues. CDR3 protein: CASSSYWTGQETQYF. CDR3 DNA: TGTGCCAGCAGCTCCTACTGGACAGGTCAAGAGACCCAGTACTTC.

The chain joins TRBV6-1 to TRBJ2-2; 12 nucleotides agree with TRBD1. The J segment lost 7 bases and the V segment lost 5 bases, leaving 5 bases of the junction unmatched. This CDR3 has 15 amino acids. Germline V CDR1 and CDR2: MNHNS, SASEGT. CDR3 nucleotides: TGTGCCAGCAGTTCGGGACAGGGGGCTGGCGGGGAGCTGTTTTTT. Its protein is CASSSGQGAGGELFF.